In this sample, the clone carrying this TCR beta chain turned up a few times. Indicated time point: before trial treatment. Administered to the donors were nivolumab, ipilimumab, aspirin, low-dose cyclophosphamide and low-dose radiotherapy. Eligibility required advanced solid tumors lacking tumor-infiltrating lymphocytes. Between the trimmed V and J ends, which lost 3 bases and 0 bases, there was a span of 9 bases. CDR1 is MDHEN and CDR2 is SYDVKM in the germline V gene. There are 14 residues in the CDR3. The data were taken from a study of low-dose radiotherapy and immunotherapy resistance in tumors. Study at large: Cohort 1 was given 0.5 Gy fractions every 2 weeks, 6.5 Gy in total.

Both TCRalpha and TCRbeta chains were reverse transcribed with V-gene-specific primers. With a V-primer adapter and a constant-region primer, TCRs were amplified for around 20 PCR cycles. TCRdb re-derived calls from the reads in MiXCR, one entry per CDR3 protein. Among nearly 95,000 distinct CDR3 sequences listed, under 10% were seen once. The source is a male donor with prostate cancer. The rearrangement links TRBV28 to TRBJ2-7; D uncertain. The specimen was PBMCs, collected before treatment. This CDR3 reads CASSFWANSYEQYF. The CDR3 DNA is TGTGCCAGCAGTTTTTGGGCAAACTCCTACGAGCAGTACTTC. Drawing the rest from reference TRBV28 and TRBJ2-7, the complete variable domain is DVKVTQSSRYLVKRTGEKVFLECVQDMDHENMFWYRQDPGLGLRLIYFSYDVKMKEKGDIPEGYSVSREKKERFSLILESASTNQTSMYLCASSFWANSYEQYFGPGTRLTVT.